This TCR beta chain was captured in a study of T cell responses to AZD1222 COVID-19 vaccine. Whole-study context: Pooled together were second doses at about 4 or about 12 weeks. The study's findings and limits: A reported finding is that nearly half of spike-specific TCRs target unmutated variant regions. White British donors predominated, females outnumbered males, and clonal diversity was possibly underestimated.

Germline values: CDR1 LNHDA, CDR2 SQIVND (reference sequence). V gave up 9 bases and J gave up 3 bases, with 15 bases separating them. The CDR3 is made up of 13 amino acids. In regard to this clone: Its antigen is undetermined.

Using immunoSEQ multiplex PCR, the repertoire was profiled, and TCRdb retains in-frame clones only, with some absent. The data show under 150,000 clones, approximately 94% seen once. The sequence was obtained from an adult in good health. This rearrangement joins TRBV19 to TRBJ2-7; D gene ambiguous. Here the sequenced sample was peripheral blood, taken on day 0 of AZD1222 vaccination. The CDR3 sequence is CASRDSALYEQYF. CDR3 bases: TGTGCCAGCCGAGATAGTGCCCTCTACGAGCAGTACTTC.